This TCR beta chain is from a study of blood T cells in healthy people across ages. Turning to this clonotype: The antigen is not known.

Looked up from germline, CDR1 is MNHEY and CDR2 is SMNVEV (reference sequence). V lost 2 bases, J lost 0 bases, and 11 bases lay in between. The CDR3 sequence is 15 residues long. Study-level points and caveats: The authors considered diversity estimates from one million T cells to be underestimates. Donor CMV infection status was unknown, possibly confounding age-related changes in expanded clonotypes.

Together with a sample-barcoded 5' primer, a J-beta primer mix was included in a second PCR lasting roughly 6 to 12 cycles. Samples each returned at least 3 million CDR3-containing paired-end reads. MiXCR was run by TCRdb on the 5' RACE reads, yielding one entry per CDR3 protein. The table records 650,000 to 1,000,000 distinct CDR3 sequences, around 34% of them present only once. The rearrangement uses TRBV27 and TRBJ2-7; perhaps TRBD1 as D (6 bases). The sequencing sample was made of blood. This TCR came from a man aged 18 to 29 in good health. CDR3: CASSLEGTISYEQYF. The CDR3 nucleotides read TGTGCCAGCAGTTTAGAGGGGACAATCTCCTACGAGCAGTACTTC.